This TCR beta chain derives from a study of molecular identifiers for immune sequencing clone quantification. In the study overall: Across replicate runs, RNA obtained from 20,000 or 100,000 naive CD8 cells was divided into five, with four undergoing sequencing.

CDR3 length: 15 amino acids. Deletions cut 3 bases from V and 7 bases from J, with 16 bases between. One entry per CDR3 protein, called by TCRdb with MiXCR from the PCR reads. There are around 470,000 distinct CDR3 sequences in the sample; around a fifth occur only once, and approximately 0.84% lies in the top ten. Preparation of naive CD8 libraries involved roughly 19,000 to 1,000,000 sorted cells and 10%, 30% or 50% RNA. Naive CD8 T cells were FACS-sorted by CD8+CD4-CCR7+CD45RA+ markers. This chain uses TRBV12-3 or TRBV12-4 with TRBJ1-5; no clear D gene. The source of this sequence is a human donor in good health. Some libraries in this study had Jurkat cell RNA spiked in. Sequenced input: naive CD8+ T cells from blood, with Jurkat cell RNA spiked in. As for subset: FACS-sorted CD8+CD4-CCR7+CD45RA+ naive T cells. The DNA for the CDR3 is TGTGCCAGCAGTTTTTCCCCCCTGGCGGGCCAGCCCCAGCATTTT. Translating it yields CASSFSPLAGQPQHF.